Sequencing of this T cell receptor (beta chain) was carried out in a study of T-cell memory formation after mild COVID-19. The CDR3 length is 16 residues. After removal of 2 bases from V and 5 bases from J, the junction contained 8 bases not matched to a gene. Germline assignment: CDR1 MNHEY and CDR2 SVGAGI. Of note for this clonotype: Its antigen remains unidentified.

UMIs and sample barcodes were carried by the TCR alpha and TCR beta cDNA libraries that 5'RACE produced using constant-segment primers. TCRdb recomputed calls from the 5' RACE reads with MiXCR, one row per CDR3 protein. The sample has approximately 50,000 distinct CDR3 sequences, 9.3% seen once. The study's findings and limits: Specificity for SARS-CoV-2 was not confirmed among the second-wave clones peaking on day 37.

Sequencing was performed on PBMCs or a T cell subset sorted from them (not recorded which). This clonotype originated in an adult woman who had mild COVID-19 (a few samples of this study predate the infection). Cell type and time point are not known. The chain uses TRBV6-5 and TRBJ2-3; 9 bases are shared with TRBD1. Written as DNA, the CDR3 is TGTGCCAGCAGTTACGACCGGGACAGGGTAGGAGATACGCAGTATTTT. Translation gives CASSYDRDRVGDTQYF.